The clone carrying this TCR beta chain appeared a few times. This entry belongs to a study of cytomegalovirus exposure and HLA in healthy donors. Germline assignment: CDR1 SGHTA and CDR2 FQGNSA. The CDR3 loop spans 14 amino acids. The V end lost 5 bases, the J end lost 7 bases, and 14 bases lay between the germline ends. This PCR relied on a set of 60 Vbeta primers and 13 Jbeta primers. The table came from immunoSEQ multiplex PCR; TCRdb's copy has only in-frame clones and leaves some out. The table has about 170,000 clones, 70% to 90% seen once; the top ten hold 2.5% to 3%. V usage is TRBV7-2 and J usage is TRBJ2-2; D might be TRBD1 (7 bases). Sequenced material: PBMCs. The receptor was derived from a man aged 25-45 years in good health and CMV-seropositive. Here the CDR3 reads CASSQGGQFGELFF. The CDR3 bases are TGTGCCAGCAGCCAGGGGGGCCAATTCGGGGAGCTGTTTTTT. Full variable domain (missing parts from reference TRBV7-2 and TRBJ2-2): GAGVSQSPSNKVTEKGKDVELRCDPISGHTALYWYRQSLGQGLEFLIYFQGNSAPDKSGLPSDRFSAERTGGSVSTLTIQRTQQEDSAVYLCASSQGGQFGELFFGEGSRLTVL.